This T cell receptor beta chain was identified during a study of control samples from healthy donors and cancer patients. The method was immunoSEQ multiplex PCR; TCRdb's version includes in-frame clones alone and lacks a portion of them. This sample has about 49,000 clones; roughly 92% occur once, and the top ten carry 0.65% to 0.95%. Germline trimming cut 5 bases from V and 0 bases from J; bases unmatched to any gene: 15. The CDR3 contains 19 residues. The germline V gene has CDR1 SGHTA and CDR2 FQGNSA. Material for sequencing was PBMCs. V usage is TRBV7-2 and J usage is TRBJ2-2; 7 bases fit TRBD2. The origin of this receptor is a man aged 25 to 40 with colorectal cancer. The CDR3 nucleotides read TGTGCCAGCAGCCTCTGGGCTAGCGGCAACTTCGCGAACACCGGGGAGCTGTTTTTT. This encodes CASSLWASGNFANTGELFF.